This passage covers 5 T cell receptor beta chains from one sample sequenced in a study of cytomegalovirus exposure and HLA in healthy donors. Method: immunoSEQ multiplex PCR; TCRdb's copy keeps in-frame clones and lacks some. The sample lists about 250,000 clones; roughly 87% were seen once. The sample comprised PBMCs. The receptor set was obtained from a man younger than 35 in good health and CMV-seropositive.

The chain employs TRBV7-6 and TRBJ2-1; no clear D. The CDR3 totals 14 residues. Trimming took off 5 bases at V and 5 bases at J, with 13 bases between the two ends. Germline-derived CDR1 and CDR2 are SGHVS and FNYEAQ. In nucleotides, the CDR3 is TGTGCCAGCAGCCCCTTCTCCCGTAACAATGAGCAGTTCTTC. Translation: CASSPFSRNNEQFF.

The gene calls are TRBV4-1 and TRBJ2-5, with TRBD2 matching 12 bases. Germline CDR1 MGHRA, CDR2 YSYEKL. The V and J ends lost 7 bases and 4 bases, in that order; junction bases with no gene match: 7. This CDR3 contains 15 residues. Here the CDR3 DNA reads TGCGCCAGCAAAGGCCTAGCGGGAGGGCCAGAGACCCAGTACTTC. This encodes CASKGLAGGPETQYF.

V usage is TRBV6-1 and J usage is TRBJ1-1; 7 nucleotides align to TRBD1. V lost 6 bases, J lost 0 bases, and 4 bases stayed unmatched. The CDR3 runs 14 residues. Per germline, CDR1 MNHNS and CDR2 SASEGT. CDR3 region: CASRSGQMNTEAFF. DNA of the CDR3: TGTGCCAGCAGGTCGGGACAGATGAACACTGAAGCTTTCTTT.

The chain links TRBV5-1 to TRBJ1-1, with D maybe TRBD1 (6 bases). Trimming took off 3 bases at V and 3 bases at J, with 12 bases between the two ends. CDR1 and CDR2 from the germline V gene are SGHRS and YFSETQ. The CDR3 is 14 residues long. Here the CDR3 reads CASSSDRIYTEAFF. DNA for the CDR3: TGCGCCAGCAGCTCCGACAGGATTTACACTGAAGCTTTCTTT.

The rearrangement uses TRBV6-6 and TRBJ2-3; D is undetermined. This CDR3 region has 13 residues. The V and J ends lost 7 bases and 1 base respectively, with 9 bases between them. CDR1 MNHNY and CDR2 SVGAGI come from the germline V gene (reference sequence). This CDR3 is CASTNWGTDTQYF. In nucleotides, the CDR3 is TGTGCCAGCACCAATTGGGGCACAGATACGCAGTATTTT.